Sequencing of this T cell receptor beta chain was carried out in a study of blood T cell repertoires in COVID-19. Study in general: Acute and convalescent COVID-19 samples came from the United States, Italy and Spain. T cells, B-cell-depleted T cells, or PBMCs provided the cDNA or gDNA that served as material.

Germline CDR1 is SGHTS and CDR2 is YDEGEE. Germline trimming cut 4 bases from V and 7 bases from J; bases unmatched to any gene: 4. CDR3 length equals 13 residues. In the authors' methods: Reference gene primer amplification gave nucleated cell count estimates. Clones were sequenced by immunoSEQ multiplex PCR, and TCRdb holds only the in-frame ones, with some missing. The V and J calls and clone size were taken over from that table, and D and trimming were inferred from the DNA. The sample carries approximately 130,000 clones, more than 75% recorded once. The clonotype was recovered from a man in his forties or fifties with acute or convalescent COVID-19. This chain joins TRBV5-8 and TRBJ1-1; 10 nucleotides match TRBD1. Source material: peripheral blood. CDR3 sequence (DNA): TGTGCCAGCAGCCTGACAGGGGGCATTGAAGCTTTCTTT. Translating gives CASSLTGGIEAFF.